This entry lists 26 T cell receptor beta chains sequenced from one sample in a study of shared clonotypes between healthy human individuals. The assay was immunoSEQ multiplex PCR, and TCRdb's table has in-frame clones only and misses some. The repertoire holds some 2,400,000 clones, about 94% seen once, with 0.1% to 0.15% in the top ten. The sample consisted of naive CD4+ T cells sorted from blood. Specified subset: CD45RA+ positively selected. All receptors come from a man between 18 and 35 years old in good health.

A word on this clone: Other DNA sequences of this sample code for an identical CDR3. The chain combines TRBV9 with TRBJ2-1, with D maybe TRBD2 (6 bases). Deletions cut 0 bases from V and 1 base from J, with 8 bases between. This CDR3 comprises 15 residues. Germline V lookup: CDR1 SGDLS, CDR2 YYNGEE. CDR3 in amino acids: CASSVDSGSYNEQFF. The CDR3 region has the DNA TGTGCCAGCAGCGTAGATAGCGGTTCCTACAATGAGCAGTTCTTC.

The V gene is TRBV5-1, the J gene TRBJ2-5, with D perhaps TRBD2 (5 bases). Trimming cost V 0 bases and J 3 bases, with 12 bases left between them. The V gene's germline CDR1 is SGHRS and CDR2 YFSETQ. The CDR3 is made up of 15 amino acids. The CDR3 DNA reads as TGCGCCAGCAGCTTGGAGTTGGCGGGTAAAGAGACCCAGTACTTC. It encodes CASSLELAGKETQYF.

The chain is built from TRBV5-4 and TRBJ2-1; TRBD1 agrees at 10 bases. The CDR3 contains 16 residues. The germline gives CDR1 SGHNT, CDR2 YYREEE (reference sequence). With V trimmed by 3 bases and J by 3 bases, 6 bases remained unmatched. CDR3 region: CASSSTGTGVYNEQFF. For the CDR3, the DNA is TGTGCCAGCAGCTCGACCGGGACAGGGGTCTACAATGAGCAGTTCTTC.

The chain joins TRBV21-1 to TRBJ1-3; TRBD1, as called in the table, went unchecked against the DNA. TRBV21-1 is a recognized pseudogene. The CDR3 spans 19 residues. The CDR3 nucleotides read TGTGCCAGCAGCCCGACTCCCGGGTCCAGGGGCGAAACTGGAAACACCATATATTTT. Translating it yields CASSPTPGSRGETGNTIYF.

The CDR3 coding sequence is TGTGCCAGCAGCCCAGATCGGGGGACGGCATACGAGCAGTACTTC. Protein product: CASSPDRGTAYEQYF. The chain carries TRBV5-6 and TRBJ2-7; the D gene is possibly TRBD2 (6 bases). This CDR3 has 15 amino acids. Germline assignment: CDR1 SGHDT and CDR2 YYEEEE. V was trimmed by 4 bases and J by 4 bases, leaving 18 bases between them. The whole variable domain, filled in from reference TRBV5-6 and TRBJ2-7, reads DAGVTQSPTHLIKTRGQQVTLRCSPKSGHDTVSWYQQALGQGPQFIFQYYEEEERQRGNFPDRFSGHQFPNYSSELNVNALLLGDSALYLCASSPDRGTAYEQYFGPGTRLTVT.

The V gene is TRBV7-2, the J gene TRBJ2-7, with 14 bases lining up with TRBD2. The CDR3 spans 16 residues. Losses at the gene ends were 5 bases for V and 6 bases for J; bases not matched to a gene: 9. Germline assignment: CDR1 SGHTA and CDR2 FQGNSA. Here the CDR3 DNA reads TGTGCCAGCAGCACGGGACTAGCGGGGGCCCTGTCCGAGCAGTACTTC. This codes for CASSTGLAGALSEQYF.

The CDR3 DNA reads TGCGCCAGCAACCGGGGATACGGGGAGCTGTTTTTT. Translation: CASNRGYGELFF. This chain uses TRBV5-1 with TRBJ2-2; D possibly corresponds to TRBD2 (5 bases). This CDR3 has 12 residues. In germline, CDR1 is SGHRS, CDR2 YFSETQ. The ends were cut back, 6 bases at V and 7 bases at J, with 10 bases in the middle.

The chain couples TRBV6-6 to TRBJ1-1, with D hard to call. Germline V gives CDR1 MNHNY, CDR2 SVGAGI (reference sequence). The CDR3 has 13 amino acids. With 2 bases removed from V and 3 bases from J, the gap between germline ends came to 7 bases. The CDR3 is CASSYVGHTEAFF. CDR3 in DNA: TGTGCCAGCAGTTACGTGGGTCACACTGAAGCTTTCTTT.

The gene calls are TRBV28 and TRBJ2-4; D possibly corresponds to TRBD2 (6 bases). Trimming left V 1 base short and J 8 bases short, with 9 bases between. Germline assignment: CDR1 MDHEN and CDR2 SYDVKM. This CDR3 has 13 amino acids. The CDR3 reads CASSLLAEDIQYF. The CDR3 DNA sequence: TGTGCCAGCAGTTTATTAGCGGAAGACATTCAGTACTTC.

This clone showed up just once. V and J are TRBV7-2 and TRBJ1-3, with a tentative D call TRBD1 (5 bases). The germline CDR1 and CDR2 sequences are SGHTA and FQGNSA. The length of the CDR3 is 15 residues. Trimming left V 0 bases short and J 3 bases short, with 9 bases between. CDR3 DNA: TGTGCCAGCAGCTTAGCTGGGACGGTTGGAAACACCATATATTTT. The encoded protein is CASSLAGTVGNTIYF. Variable domain in full (rest from reference TRBV7-2 and TRBJ1-3): GAGVSQSPSNKVTEKGKDVELRCDPISGHTALYWYRQSLGQGLEFLIYFQGNSAPDKSGLPSDRFSAERTGGSVSTLTIQRTQQEDSAVYLCASSLAGTVGNTIYFGEGSWLTVV.

The chain joins TRBV5-4 to TRBJ2-7; possible D gene TRBD2, 7 bases. V lost 0 bases and J lost 0, with 13 bases in between. This CDR3 is built from 16 residues. Germline V gene sequence: CDR1 SGHNT, CDR2 YYREEE (reference sequence). The CDR3 reads CASSLGAGATSYEQYF. CDR3 sequence (DNA): TGTGCCAGCAGCTTGGGGGCGGGGGCCACCTCCTACGAGCAGTACTTC.

The chain recombines TRBV7-9 with TRBJ2-5; D uncertain. This CDR3 has 13 amino acids. Germline V lookup: CDR1 SEHNR, CDR2 FQNEAQ (reference sequence). V lost 1 base and J 5 bases, leaving 8 bases between the germline ends. The CDR3 reads CASSLGHLETQYF. For the CDR3, the DNA is TGTGCCAGCAGCTTAGGCCACCTTGAGACCCAGTACTTC.

The rearrangement links TRBV29-1 to TRBJ1-1; perhaps TRBD1 as D (6 bases). Germline lookup yields CDR1 SQVTM and CDR2 ANQGSEA. The CDR3 sequence is 14 residues long. The V and J ends lost 3 bases and 4 bases respectively, with 15 bases between them. The CDR3 DNA reads as TGCAGCGTTGAGGGCAGGGGAGGTTCCACTGAAGCTTTCTTT. As protein: CSVEGRGGSTEAFF.

CDR3 residues: CASTSGDTTYEQYF. In DNA, the CDR3 is TGTGCCAGCACCTCTGGGGACACCACCTACGAGCAGTACTTC. This rearrangement joins TRBV28 to TRBJ2-7; D may be TRBD1 (6 bases). The CDR3 spans 14 residues. Looked up from germline, CDR1 is MDHEN and CDR2 is SYDVKM. Trimming pared 7 bases from V and 2 bases from J, leaving 15 bases between.

The CDR3 bases are TGTGCCAGTACAAGTTTCACTGAAGCTTTCTTT. Translating gives CASTSFTEAFF. The chain couples TRBV19 to TRBJ1-1; the D is unclear. CDR3 length equals 11 residues. Germline V gene data show CDR1 as LNHDA and CDR2 as SQIVND (reference sequence). The V end lost 7 bases, the J end lost 4 bases, and 7 bases lay between the germline ends.

The J gene is TRBJ1-4, the V gene TRBV7-2, with no clear D. The CDR3 length is 13 residues. The germline V gene has CDR1 SGHTA and CDR2 FQGNSA. Trimming cost V 1 base and J 4 bases, with 4 bases left between them. Here the CDR3 reads CASSLDHNEKLFF. For the CDR3, the DNA is TGTGCCAGCAGCTTAGATCATAATGAAAAACTGTTTTTT.

The chain joins TRBV6-6 to TRBJ2-7, with a weak D call TRBD1 (6 bases). The CDR3 extends over 14 amino acids. CDR1 MNHNY and CDR2 SVGAGI come from the germline V gene (reference sequence). The V end was cut by 6 bases, the J end by 1 base, with 13 bases between. The chain's CDR3 is CASSDGQKSYEQYF. The CDR3 bases are TGTGCCAGCAGCGATGGACAGAAATCCTACGAGCAGTACTTC.

Details on this clone: Additional DNA sequences in this sample encode the identical CDR3. V is TRBV7-9 and J is TRBJ1-3, with unresolved D. Germline CDR1 reads SEHNR; CDR2 reads FQNEAQ (reference sequence). The CDR3 is 15 amino acids. Trimming left V 1 base short and J 0 bases short, with 7 bases between. As DNA, the CDR3 is TGTGCCAGCAGCTTAGGGGGAAGCTCTGGAAACACCATATATTTT. This encodes CASSLGGSSGNTIYF.

The chain uses TRBV4-1 and TRBJ2-3, with TRBD2 matching over 7 bases. The CDR3 is 17 amino acids. The germline CDR1 and CDR2 sequences are MGHRA and YSYEKL. V trimming: 0 bases; J trimming: 0 bases; junction bases outside the gene matches: 6. The CDR3 spells CASSQDVGGKSTDTQYF. CDR3 nucleotides: TGCGCCAGCAGCCAAGATGTGGGGGGGAAGAGCACAGATACGCAGTATTTT.

The rearrangement uses TRBV11-2 and TRBJ1-4, with 9 positions matching TRBD1. Germline loops: CDR1 SGHAT, CDR2 FQNNGV. Trimming at V came to 3 bases and at J to 8 bases, leaving 7 bases not matched to a gene. The CDR3 consists of 15 residues. The CDR3 DNA follows: TGTGCCAGCAGCTTGGGGACAGGGTGGAGAGAAAAACTGTTTTTT. It specifies CASSLGTGWREKLFF.

The V call is TRBV11-2, the J call TRBJ1-2, with a tentative D call TRBD1 (6 bases). This CDR3 region has 15 residues. Germline CDR1 reads SGHAT; CDR2 reads FQNNGV. Between the trimmed V and J ends, which lost 1 base and 5 bases, there was a span of 14 bases. CDR3: CASSLGQGLVYGYTF. The CDR3 DNA reads as TGTGCCAGCAGCTTAGGGCAGGGGCTTGTGTATGGCTACACCTTC.

The genes are TRBV2 and TRBJ2-5; unclear D gene. The germline V gene has CDR1 SNHLY and CDR2 FYNNEI. The CDR3 extends over 13 amino acids. Between the trimmed V and J ends, which lost 7 bases and 2 bases, there was a span of 11 bases. The CDR3 DNA sequence: TGTGCCAGCACGAGGCTATTACAAGAGACCCAGTACTTC. Protein product: CASTRLLQETQYF.

Here the CDR3 reads CASSLGSGKQGHDEQYF. The CDR3 DNA sequence: TGTGCCAGCAGCTTGGGTTCCGGAAAACAGGGGCACGACGAGCAGTACTTC. The chain combines TRBV5-4 with TRBJ2-7, with 7 positions matching TRBD1. The CDR3 has 17 amino acids. CDR1 and CDR2 from the germline V gene are SGHNT and YYREEE (reference sequence). Trimming took 0 bases from V and 5 from J; bases not matched to a gene: 14.

This chain uses TRBV20-1 with TRBJ1-1; no clear D gene. Trimming stripped 8 bases from V and 5 bases from J, with 9 bases between. CDR3 size: 10 residues. Germline CDR1 DFQATT, CDR2 SNEGSKA (reference sequence). CDR3 DNA sequence: TGCAGTACAAGTTGGACTGAAGCTTTCTTT. As protein: CSTSWTEAFF.

V is TRBV5-6 and J is TRBJ1-1; TRBD1 might be the D (6 bases). CDR1 and CDR2 from the germline V gene are SGHDT and YYEEEE. V gave up 4 bases and J gave up 1 base, with 8 bases separating them. The CDR3 totals 13 residues. CDR3 residues: CASSADRNTEAFF. DNA of the CDR3: TGTGCCAGCAGCGCGGACAGGAACACTGAAGCTTTCTTT.

The chain is built from TRBV5-1 and TRBJ2-5, with 12 bases identical to TRBD2. The V segment lost 3 bases and the J segment 5 bases; nucleotides outside the gene matches: 5. This CDR3 has 15 residues. Looked up from germline, CDR1 is SGHRS and CDR2 is YFSETQ. The CDR3 spells CASSWGTSGWETQYF. CDR3 coding DNA: TGCGCCAGCAGCTGGGGGACTAGCGGGTGGGAGACCCAGTACTTC.